This T cell receptor beta chain was profiled in a study of human T cells and chemical hapten exposure. Study observations and caveats: Alopecia in the donors means their immune response may deviate from healthy people's.

In its sample, this clonotype was seen many times. Its target is not known. The CDR3 runs to 16 residues. Deletions cut 1 base from V and 1 base from J, with 13 bases between. Germline CDR1 reads SEHNR; CDR2 reads FQNEAQ (reference sequence). The library gave individual cDNA molecules unique molecular identifiers. TCRdb passed the RACE reads through MiXCR, listing each CDR3 protein once. The data hold about 90,000 distinct CDR3 sequences, with approximately 11% observed a single time. Noted time point: patch test 3, about 24 weeks after DPC sensitization. Treatment reported: therapeutic diphenylcyclopropenone sensitization with weekly scalp DPC. People who gave samples had alopecia, were 18 to 70 years old, and were suitable for DPC. The total RNA was obtained from whole blood that was not fractionated.

Sequenced here: whole blood, sampled in connection with sensitization to the hapten diphenylcyclopropenone (DPC). The chain joins TRBV7-9 to TRBJ1-2; tentative D call: TRBD1 (5 bases). The TCR was taken from a woman aged 30 to 39 with alopecia areata. Some clones in this sample may be carry-over from other donors' samples. The CDR3 sequence: CASSLGPGTLNYGYTF. In DNA, the CDR3 is TGTGCCAGCAGCTTAGGACCAGGGACCCTTAACTATGGCTACACCTTC.